This T cell receptor (beta chain) was retrieved from a study of T-cell memory formation after mild COVID-19. Study-wide findings and caveats: That cross-reactive memory joined was suggested by some responding clones appearing in pre-infection memory. Mainly in CM and EM were contracting CD4+ clones; CD8+ were in EMRA.

With constant-segment primers, 5'RACE yielded cDNA libraries of TCR alpha and TCR beta that carried sample barcodes and UMIs. TCRdb re-analysed the 5' RACE reads in MiXCR, keeping a single row per CDR3 protein. The sample holds approximately 150,000 distinct CDR3 sequences, approximately 21% seen once. Germline trimming cut 7 bases from V and 0 bases from J; bases unmatched to any gene: 9. The CDR3 is made up of 15 amino acids. Comments on this clonotype: Antigen unknown.

Material: PBMCs or a T cell subset sorted from them (not recorded which). The V and J genes are TRBV12-3 or TRBV12-4 and TRBJ2-7, with 7 positions matching TRBD2. This TCR was recovered from an adult woman who had mild COVID-19 (a few samples of this study predate the infection). Cell type and time point are not known. The CDR3 loop is CASKASGPSSYEQYF. CDR3 DNA sequence: TGTGCCAGCAAGGCTAGCGGACCAAGCTCCTACGAGCAGTACTTC.